The present entry profiles one TCR beta chain with its context. What it binds is not known. Deletions cut 9 bases from V and 0 bases from J, with 14 bases between. Germline values: CDR1 MNHEY, CDR2 SMNVEV (reference sequence). There are 14 residues in the CDR3. The data were taken from a study of glioma-infiltrating T cells. Findings of the study overall: Gliomas, especially low-grade, showed above-expected tissue-blood divergence; non-neoplastic patients showed below.

TCR alpha and beta CDR3 regions were amplified from RNA using iRepertoire nested multiplex PCR. MiXCR, run by TCRdb on the multiplex PCR reads, gives a single entry per CDR3 protein. The sample includes around 190,000 distinct CDR3 sequences, more than 35% of them seen just once. The sequence derives from a human donor with low-grade glioma or glioblastoma, undergoing nonglioma brain surgery, or in good health (not recorded which). This sequence joins TRBV27 and TRBJ1-1; D gene uncertain. The source material was glioma tissue, nonneoplastic brain tissue, or PBMCs (not recorded which). CDR3 coding DNA: TGTGCCAGTAGTATGGCACTTATGAACACTGAAGCTTTCTTT. Its protein product is CASSMALMNTEAFF.